The 15 T cell receptor beta chains below come from one sample, sequenced in a study of T cells expressing NK-cell markers. TCRdb re-called the 5' RACE reads and shows each CDR3 protein once, DNA omitted. This sample contains roughly 420,000 distinct CDR3 sequences. The sample comprised blood T cells: a sorted CD56 or NKG2C T cell subset, CD4+ or CD8+ T cells, or bulk PBMC T cells (not recorded which). The source of these receptors is a woman aged 18 to 75 in good health.

The V call is TRBV4-3, the J call TRBJ2-4. The CDR3 totals 14 residues. Germline V lookup: CDR1 LGHNA, CDR2 YSLEER. The CDR3 protein is CASSQDTPENIQYF.

The chain carries TRBV14 and TRBJ2-7; TCRdb lists TRBD1, though no DNA is available to test this call. Germline V gene data show CDR1 as SGHDN and CDR2 as FVKESK. The CDR3 length is 13 residues. CDR3 region: CASSGQDSYEQYF.

This chain uses TRBV6-1 with TRBJ2-1; TCRdb calls TRBD2, which cannot be checked without DNA. This CDR3 has 17 amino acids. CDR1 is MNHNS and CDR2 is SASEGT in the germline V gene. CDR3: CASSPRTDGPWGHEQFF.

The chain couples TRBV12-3 or TRBV12-4 to TRBJ2-3; TCRdb reports TRBD2, a call that lacks DNA to check it against. This CDR3 is 14 amino acids long. The CDR3 here is CASSSRTETDTQYF.

The J gene is TRBJ2-1, the V gene TRBV27; lacking DNA, the TRBD1 call made by TCRdb goes unchecked. This CDR3 has 15 residues. The germline V gene encodes CDR1 MNHEY and CDR2 SMNVEV (reference sequence). The CDR3 region is CASGDRDRETNEQFF.

V usage is TRBV5-1 and J usage is TRBJ1-1; TCRdb's D gene call, TRBD1, goes unchecked for lack of DNA. Per germline, CDR1 SGHRS and CDR2 YFSETQ. The CDR3 is 14 amino acids. The CDR3 spells CASSLGQGNTETFF.

This sequence joins TRBV27 and TRBJ1-3; TCRdb's D call of TRBD1 is untestable without DNA. Germline CDR1 is MNHEY and CDR2 is SMNVEV (reference sequence). The CDR3 runs 14 residues. This chain's CDR3 is CASARQGGGNTIYF.

The rearrangement uses TRBV7-8 and TRBJ1-1. Germline CDR1 SGHVS, CDR2 FQNEAQ. The CDR3 sequence is 13 residues long. The CDR3 sequence: CASSFFLNTEAFF.

The rearrangement uses TRBV3-1 and TRBJ2-5; the D call from TCRdb, TRBD2, cannot be confirmed without DNA. The germline CDR1 and CDR2 sequences are LGHDT and YNNKEL (reference sequence). CDR3 size: 19 residues. CDR3 amino acids: CASSQGIVTSGGLQETQYF.

The chain couples TRBV4-3 to TRBJ2-1; TCRdb designates TRBD2, a call that cannot be tested without DNA. Germline assignment: CDR1 LGHNA and CDR2 YSLEER. There are 14 residues in the CDR3. The CDR3 protein is CASSRLARYNEQFF.

The rearrangement uses TRBV20-1 and TRBJ2-7. Germline assignment: CDR1 DFQATT and CDR2 SNEGSKA (reference sequence). CDR3 length: 15 residues. The CDR3 is CSAREPVASRYEQYF.

This chain connects TRBV2 to TRBJ2-1; absent DNA, TCRdb's TRBD2 call cannot be checked. The CDR3 consists of 13 residues. CDR1 and CDR2 (germline): SNHLY, FYNNEI. CDR3 in amino acids: CARGTSGKNEQFF.

The chain recombines TRBV28 with TRBJ1-2; TCRdb returns TRBD1, unconfirmable since there is no DNA. Germline CDR1 is MDHEN and CDR2 is SYDVKM. The CDR3 consists of 15 residues. CDR3 amino acids: CASSPPWDTSAGYTF.

V usage is TRBV14 and J usage is TRBJ2-1; as DNA is missing, the TRBD1 call by TCRdb cannot be tested. In germline, CDR1 is SGHDN, CDR2 FVKESK. This CDR3 has 17 residues. The CDR3 loop reads CASSRSRLRDRGNEQFF.

V gene TRBV19 combines with J gene TRBJ2-2; TCRdb lists TRBD2, though no DNA is available to test this call. Germline CDR1 is LNHDA and CDR2 is SQIVND (reference sequence). This CDR3 region has 14 residues. Here the CDR3 reads CASSMVAGAGELFF.